This passage covers 8 T cell receptor beta chains from one sample sequenced in a study of post-analysis software for immune sequencing data. Incorporated into the TCR beta cDNA libraries were unique molecular identifiers, which served to reduce PCR and sequencing biases. TCRdb reprocessed the PCR reads with MiXCR, giving one entry per CDR3 protein. Of approximately 770,000 distinct CDR3 sequences listed, 35% to 55% were seen once; the top ten hold 4.9%. These TCRs are of unknown antigen specificity. Findings of the study overall: Four to six TRBV segments, including TRBV5-6, TRBV5-1 and TRBV20-1, were more frequent in patients than controls.

The sample was blood. The origin of the receptors is a girl between 10 and 17 years old with multiple sclerosis.

This clonotype was picked up a small number of times. This chain joins TRBV29-1 and TRBJ2-1; the D is unclear. V was shortened by 4 bases and J by 6 bases, with 13 bases between the two germline ends. The germline V gene encodes CDR1 SQVTM and CDR2 ANQGSEA. CDR3 length equals 13 residues. CDR3 sequence (DNA): TGCAGCGTTGCGCGGTCCTTGGGCAATGAGCAGTTCTTC. Residues: CSVARSLGNEQFF.

The chain has TRBV24-1 and TRBJ2-5, with a weak D call TRBD1 (6 bases). V shed 9 bases and J shed 1 base, with 23 bases lying between them. The CDR3 consists of 17 residues. Germline-derived CDR1 and CDR2 are KGHDR and SFDVKD. CDR3 protein: CATARSGTPFSQETQYF. As DNA, the CDR3 is TGTGCCACCGCCCGGTCCGGGACACCGTTCTCCCAAGAGACCCAGTACTTC.

This clonotype was detected only a few times. The J gene is TRBJ2-1, the V gene TRBV5-1, with 11 bases aligning to TRBD2. With V trimmed by 4 bases and J by 8 bases, 5 bases remained unmatched. The CDR3 has 14 residues. Germline assignment: CDR1 SGHRS and CDR2 YFSETQ. In nucleotides, the CDR3 is TGCGCCAGCAGCCGTAGCGGGAGGGACCATGAGCAGTTCTTC. Its protein product is CASSRSGRDHEQFF. The full variable domain, completed using reference TRBV5-1 and TRBJ2-1, is KAGVTQTPRYLIKTRGQQVTLSCSPISGHRSVSWYQQTPGQGLQFLFEYFSETQRNKGNFPGRFSGRQFSNSRSEMNVSTLELGDSALYLCASSRSGRDHEQFFGPGTRLTVL.

The table lists this clonotype with a few counts. The genes are TRBV5-1 and TRBJ2-7, with a possible D match to TRBD2 (5 bases). The CDR3 spans 14 residues. Trimming pared 2 bases from V and 2 bases from J, leaving 11 bases between. CDR1 SGHRS and CDR2 YFSETQ come from the germline V gene. CDR3 in DNA: TGCGCCAGCAGCTTCAAAGGAGGAACCTACGAGCAGTACTTC. Protein sequence: CASSFKGGTYEQYF.

In its sample, this clonotype was seen a few times. The V gene is TRBV5-1, the J gene TRBJ1-2, with a possible D match to TRBD1 (5 bases). The germline V and J ends were trimmed by 2 bases and 3 bases, with 11 bases remaining between them. The V gene's germline CDR1 is SGHRS and CDR2 YFSETQ. The CDR3 consists of 14 residues. The CDR3 protein is CASSFTATDYGYTF. The CDR3 nucleotides read TGCGCCAGCAGCTTTACAGCGACAGACTATGGCTACACCTTC.

The chain has TRBV6-1 and TRBJ1-5; D perhaps matches TRBD1 (6 bases). V dropped 5 bases and J dropped 5 bases, with 16 bases sitting between them. The CDR3 spans 15 residues. Germline assignment: CDR1 MNHNS and CDR2 SASEGT. The CDR3 region is CASSLAGALDQPQHF. The CDR3 DNA reads TGTGCCAGCAGTCTTGCGGGGGCGCTGGATCAGCCCCAGCATTTT.

In its sample, this clonotype was seen a few times. The chain recombines TRBV7-2 with TRBJ2-1, with 12 bases aligning to TRBD2. Germline V gives CDR1 SGHTA, CDR2 FQGNSA. V trimming: 3 bases; J trimming: 4 bases; junction bases outside the gene matches: 4. The CDR3 consists of 16 residues. CDR3 amino acids: CASSFGLAGPYNEQFF. The CDR3 DNA sequence: TGTGCCAGCAGCTTCGGACTAGCGGGACCTTACAATGAGCAGTTCTTC.

The chain combines TRBV3-1 with TRBJ2-5; the D gene is possibly TRBD2 (6 bases). The germline V gene has CDR1 LGHDT and CDR2 YNNKEL (reference sequence). This CDR3 spans 15 amino acids. Trimming shortened V by 1 base and J by 5 bases, and 14 bases separated the two germline ends. The CDR3 DNA reads as TGTGCCAGCAGCCAAGGTGCTCGGGGGTTTGAGACCCAGTACTTC. This gives the protein CASSQGARGFETQYF.